Detailed here is one TCR beta chain. Its antigen is as yet unknown. Libraries were prepared by immunoSEQ multiplex PCR; TCRdb keeps only in-frame clonotypes and omits some of them. This table holds hundreds of thousands of clones, 98% found once. CDR1 is MDHEN, CDR2 SYDVKM, per germline. The CDR3 loop spans 14 amino acids. The V end lost 3 bases, the J end lost 6 bases, and 12 bases lay between the germline ends. The data belong to a study of shared clonotypes between healthy human individuals. Overall study: The donor group consisted of a couple of women and three men, aged 18 to 49. Overall study findings and caveats: Some naive CD4 clonotypes, roughly 4.8%, turned up in common across a few donors.

CD45RO negativity and positive selection for CCR7 defined naive CD8 cells, a population that excluded terminally differentiated effector memory CD45RA+ cells. This clonotype originated in a man between 25 and 39 years old in good health. What was sequenced was naive CD8+ T cells sorted from blood. This chain joins TRBV28 and TRBJ1-5; TRBD1 might be the D (6 bases). The CDR3 DNA is TGTGCCAGCAGTTTCGGGGGGGCTCGTCAGCCCCAGCATTTT. Protein: CASSFGGARQPQHF.